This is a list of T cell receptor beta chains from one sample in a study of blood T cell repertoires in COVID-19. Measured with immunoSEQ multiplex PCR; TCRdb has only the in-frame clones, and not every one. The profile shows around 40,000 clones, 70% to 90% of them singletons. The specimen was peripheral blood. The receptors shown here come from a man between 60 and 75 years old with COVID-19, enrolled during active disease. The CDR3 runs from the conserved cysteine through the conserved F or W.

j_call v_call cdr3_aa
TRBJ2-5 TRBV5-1 CASSFEGRGQETQYF
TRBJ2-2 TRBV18 CASSPPGGLGSGELFF
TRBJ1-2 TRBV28 CASTLPGGIYGYTF
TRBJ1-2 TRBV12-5 CASTTDSYGYTF
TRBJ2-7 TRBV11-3 CASSPRGGSYEQYF
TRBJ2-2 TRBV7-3 CASSLTPDQSVNTGELFF
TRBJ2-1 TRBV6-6 CASSYSTSWDEQFF
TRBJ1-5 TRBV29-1 CSVAQGNNQPQHF
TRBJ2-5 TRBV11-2 CASNLGRGSRDGAQYF
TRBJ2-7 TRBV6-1 CASSEDVPSYEQYF
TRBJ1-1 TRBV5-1 CASSQRGGNTEAFF
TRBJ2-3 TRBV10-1 CASGQGEDTQYF
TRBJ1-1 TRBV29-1 CSVRENTEAFF
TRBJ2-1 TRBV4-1 CASSQDQGGMHISYEQFF
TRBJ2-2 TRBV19 CASVKGLAGGPAGELFF
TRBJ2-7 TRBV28 CASTMGGVPYEQYF
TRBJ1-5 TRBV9 CASSNGQNQPQHF
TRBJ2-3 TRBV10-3 CAISERQGATDTQYF
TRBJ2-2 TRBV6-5 CASSYSGTNTGELFF
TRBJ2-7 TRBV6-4 CASSDQGTEGNEQYF
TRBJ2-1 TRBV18 CASSPPQGDNEQFF
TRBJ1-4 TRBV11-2 CASLDQGMNEKLFF
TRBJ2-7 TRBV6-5 CASSYSGGFSSYEQYF
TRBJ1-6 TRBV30 CAWSVQENSPLHF
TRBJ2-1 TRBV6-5 CATDLNPTRFF
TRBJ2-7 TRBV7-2 CASSFISASNYEQYF
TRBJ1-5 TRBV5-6 CASSLDGQPQHF
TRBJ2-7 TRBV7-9 CASSWSRDRGGGYEQYF
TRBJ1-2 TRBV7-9 CASSSDRDYGYTF
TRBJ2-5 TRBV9 CASSVGRKETQYF
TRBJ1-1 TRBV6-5 CASSFSRTGYEAFF
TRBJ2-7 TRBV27 CASSFAPMGLAVLYEQYF
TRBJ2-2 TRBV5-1 CASTRSGDRVSGELFF
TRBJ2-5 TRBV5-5 CASSLPGTSETQYF
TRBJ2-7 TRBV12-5 CASGLVYLVVGQGPYEQYF